This T cell receptor (beta chain) was sequenced in a study of blood T cell repertoires in COVID-19. Study-wide background: Donors in the United States, Italy and Spain gave samples during acute or convalescent COVID-19. T cells, B-cell-depleted T cells, or PBMCs provided the cDNA or gDNA that served as material.

In the authors' workflow: Amplification of reference gene primers was used by the study to estimate nucleated cell counts. Assay used: immunoSEQ multiplex PCR; TCRdb lists only in-frame clones, some missing. V and J calls plus clone size are reproduced from that table; the DNA served to infer D and trimming. This sample has about 240,000 clones, with roughly 90% found just once. Between the trimmed V and J ends, which lost 3 bases and 6 bases, there was a span of 9 bases. This CDR3 has 13 residues. Germline CDR1 is SGHNT and CDR2 is YYREEE (reference sequence). This TCR came from a man aged 60-69 years who had recovered from COVID-19. V and J are TRBV5-4 and TRBJ2-2; a weak D match, TRBD1 (5 bases). Sequencing input: peripheral blood. The CDR3 DNA follows: TGTGCCAGCAGCTCGACAGTCGCCGGGGAGCTGTTTTTT. Protein sequence: CASSSTVAGELFF.